A single sample gave rise to the 20 T cell receptor beta chains below, sequenced in a study of CD8 T cells in ankylosing spondylitis (dated by TCRdb to 2016 to 2017). Library method: 5' RACE. The listed sequencing device is Illumina HiSeq 2500. TCRdb trimmed the raw reads at Q25, called clones with MiXCR and kept productive beta chains. Each entry is one CDR3 protein sequence, shown with its most common DNA and genes. Recorded for this sample are 150,000 to 200,000 distinct CDR3 sequences; roughly 13% of them occurred a single time. The ten largest clones take up more than 9.5% of the sample. The material sequenced was blood, either unsorted or a sorted T cell fraction (not recorded which). Receptors were obtained from a female donor with ankylosing spondylitis or in good health (not recorded which).

This clonotype has at least ten counts. The chain has TRBV20-1 and TRBJ1-2; TRBD1 is a possible D gene (6 bases). V was trimmed by 2 bases and J by 4 bases, leaving 11 bases between them. Germline-derived CDR1 and CDR2 are DFQATT and SNEGSKA (reference sequence). The CDR3 has 13 amino acids. The CDR3 loop is CSARNRDVYGYTF. The CDR3 DNA reads as TGCAGTGCTAGAAACAGGGACGTCTATGGCTACACCTTC.

Ten or more counts support this clonotype. This chain links TRBV29-1 with TRBJ2-7; no clear D. The CDR3 extends over 12 amino acids. Trimming pared 4 bases from V and 2 bases from J, leaving 9 bases between. Germline CDR1 SQVTM, CDR2 ANQGSEA. The chain's CDR3 is CSVGNRTYEQYF. CDR3 sequence (DNA): TGCAGCGTTGGGAACAGAACCTACGAGCAGTACTTC.

This clonotype has a handful of counts. The J gene is TRBJ1-5, the V gene TRBV11-2; 9 positions match TRBD1. CDR1 and CDR2 from the germline V gene are SGHAT and FQNNGV. The junction had 10 bases not matched to a gene; V was cut back by 1 base and J by 0 bases. This CDR3 region has 19 residues. This CDR3 reads CASSLGGQGWIHSNQPQHF. The CDR3, as DNA: TGTGCCAGCAGCTTAGGGGGACAGGGATGGATACATAGCAATCAGCCCCAGCATTTT.

The J gene is TRBJ2-7, the V gene TRBV20-1, with D maybe TRBD1 (7 bases). CDR1 is DFQATT, CDR2 SNEGSKA, per germline (reference sequence). Trimming left V 7 bases short and J 4 bases short, with 17 bases between. This CDR3 has 13 residues. The CDR3 DNA is TGCAGTGTAGGGAGGCCAGGGGGATACGAGCAGTACTTC. It specifies CSVGRPGGYEQYF.

This clonotype occurred many times. The gene calls are TRBV6-1 and TRBJ2-7; possibly TRBD1 or TRBD2 for D (5 bases each). CDR3 size: 16 residues. Germline V gives CDR1 MNHNS, CDR2 SASEGT. Trimming cost V 6 bases and J 0 bases, with 18 bases left between them. CDR3 coding DNA: TGTGCCAGCAGCCGCCGGGAACAGGTGCACTCCTACGAGCAGTACTTC. Its protein is CASSRREQVHSYEQYF.

This clonotype came up many times. V is TRBV2 and J is TRBJ2-5, with TRBD2 identical over 8 bases. The V gene's germline CDR1 is SNHLY and CDR2 FYNNEI. CDR3 length: 16 residues. The V segment lost 7 bases and the J segment 5 bases; nucleotides outside the gene matches: 15. As DNA, the CDR3 is TGTGCCAGCATTAGAAGCGGGGGCGGGAAAGGGGAGACCCAGTACTTC. Translation gives CASIRSGGGKGETQYF.

This clonotype was observed at least ten times. This chain connects TRBV29-1 to TRBJ2-2, with D hard to call. The germline V gene has CDR1 SQVTM and CDR2 ANQGSEA. The length of the CDR3 is 12 residues. Trimming left V 2 bases short and J 5 bases short, with 6 bases between. In nucleotides, the CDR3 is TGCAGCGTTGAATCCTGGACCGGGGAGCTGTTTTTT. Protein product: CSVESWTGELFF.

The table lists this clonotype with a count of one. Possible read error: a much larger clone is one base away. In this CDR3 the conserved last residue, phenylalanine or tryptophan, is missing, so a read error is likely. The gene calls are TRBV6-2 or TRBV6-3 and TRBJ1-6; 9 bases agree with TRBD1. V gave up 6 bases and J gave up 4 bases; unmatched junction bases: 4. In germline, CDR1 is MNHEY, CDR2 SVGEGT. The CDR3 is made up of 15 amino acids. The CDR3 here is CASSWTGVYNSPLHC. CDR3 DNA: TGTGCCAGCAGCTGGACAGGGGTGTATAATTCACCCCTCCACTGT.

The V gene is TRBV29-1, the J gene TRBJ1-5, with D unresolved. Germline CDR1 and CDR2: SQVTM and ANQGSEA. The CDR3 is made up of 12 amino acids. V was trimmed by 6 bases and J by 1 base, leaving 7 bases between them. CDR3 coding DNA: TGCAGCGTGGGGAACAGCAATCAGCCCCAGCATTTT. It is translated as CSVGNSNQPQHF.

This clonotype was found many times. This sequence joins TRBV5-1 and TRBJ1-1; D call uncertain. The CDR3 sequence is 9 residues long. V gave up 6 bases and J gave up 11 bases, with 8 bases separating them. Germline CDR1 SGHRS, CDR2 YFSETQ. CDR3 nucleotides: TGCGCCAGCACGGTTCGGGCTTTCTTT. It codes for CASTVRAFF.

About this clonotype itself: With a much larger clone just one base away, this may be a read error. The V gene is TRBV6-2 or TRBV6-3, the J gene TRBJ2-1; D could derive from TRBD1 or TRBD2 (5 bases each). Looked up from germline, CDR1 is MNHEY and CDR2 is SVGEGT. Between the trimmed V and J ends, which lost 6 bases and 15 bases, there was a span of 15 bases. The CDR3 covers 11 residues. The CDR3 sequence: CASRYGPRGFF. CDR3 in DNA: TGTGCCAGCAGGTACGGGCCGAGGGGGTTCTTC.

The rearrangement links TRBV7-2 to TRBJ2-3; D is unresolved. The V end was cut by 1 base, the J end by 5 bases, with 10 bases between. The germline gives CDR1 SGHTA, CDR2 FQGNSA. The CDR3 sequence is 14 residues long. The CDR3 DNA reads as TGTGCCAGCAGCTTAGGGCTATGGGGAGATACGCAGTATTTT. This sequence encodes CASSLGLWGDTQYF.

This clonotype was counted only a few times. The V gene is TRBV12-3 or TRBV12-4, the J gene TRBJ2-1, with 14 positions matching TRBD2. This CDR3 is 15 amino acids long. V lost 5 bases and J lost 7; bases outside the gene matches: 4. CDR3 bases: TGTGCCAGCAGTCAGACTAGCGGGAGGGCGAATGAGCAGTTCTTC. This gives the protein CASSQTSGRANEQFF.

A word on this clonotype: Given a much more abundant clone one base away, this may be a read error. The chain combines TRBV7-9 with TRBJ1-1; no definite D call. Germline CDR1 and CDR2: SEHNR and FQNEAQ (reference sequence). This CDR3 spans 10 amino acids. The CDR3 region is CTSIGTEAFF. DNA of the CDR3: TGTACCAGCATAGGCACTGAAGCTTTCTTT. Supplemented by reference TRBV7-9 and TRBJ1-1, the full variable domain reads DTGVSQNPRHKITKRGQNVTFRCDPISEHNRLYWYRQTLGQGPEFLTYFQNEAQLEKSRLLSDRFSAERPKGSFSTLEIQRTEQGDSAMYLCTSIGTEAFFGQGTRLTVV.

This clonotype was seen ten or more times. This chain connects TRBV5-1 to TRBJ2-1; TRBD2 matches 8 bases. After removal of 0 bases from V and 8 bases from J, the junction contained 10 bases not matched to a gene. CDR1 is SGHRS and CDR2 is YFSETQ in the germline V gene. This CDR3 has 16 residues. The CDR3 nucleotides read TGCGCCAGCAGCTTGGTATGGGCGGGAGGCGAGGATGAGCAGTTCTTC. This sequence encodes CASSLVWAGGEDEQFF.

This clonotype was seen at least ten times. V usage is TRBV14 and J usage is TRBJ1-2; TRBD1 aligns across 7 bases. In germline, CDR1 is SGHDN, CDR2 FVKESK. V lost 2 bases, J lost 4 bases, and 10 bases stayed unmatched. The CDR3 is 16 residues long. CDR3 loop: CASSQSPTGRSYGYTF. Written as DNA, the CDR3 is TGTGCCAGCAGCCAATCGCCGACAGGGCGATCCTATGGCTACACCTTC.

In this sample, this clonotype turned up a few times. The genes are TRBV5-1 and TRBJ2-4, with 11 bases that match TRBD1. Germline V gene data show CDR1 as SGHRS and CDR2 as YFSETQ. The CDR3 covers 15 residues. V lost 0 bases, J lost 8 bases, and 4 bases stayed unmatched. CDR3 loop: CASSLGGTGGDIQYF. The CDR3 bases are TGCGCCAGCAGCTTGGGTGGGACAGGGGGTGACATTCAGTACTTC.

This clonotype has more than one count but fewer than ten. This chain links TRBV10-3 with TRBJ2-7; 7 bases line up with TRBD1. Losses at the gene ends were 4 bases for V and 3 bases for J; bases not matched to a gene: 18. CDR3 length: 18 amino acids. Germline V lookup: CDR1 ENHRY, CDR2 SYGVKD. This CDR3 reads CAISVMSGMQGDRYEQYF. The CDR3, as DNA: TGTGCCATCAGTGTAATGTCGGGGATGCAGGGGGATCGCTACGAGCAGTACTTC.

This clonotype was counted many times. This chain links TRBV11-1 with TRBJ2-1; TRBD2 aligns across 10 bases. The germline gives CDR1 SGHAT, CDR2 FQDESV (reference sequence). The CDR3 loop spans 20 amino acids. V lost 5 bases and J lost 0; bases outside the gene matches: 16. CDR3 nucleotide sequence: TGTGCCAGCAGCCAAATTCAATCTAGCGGGAGAGAGCCCTCCTACAATGAGCAGTTCTTC. Protein sequence: CASSQIQSSGREPSYNEQFF.

On this clonotype: This may stem from a read error, because a much larger clone lies one nucleotide away. The CDR3 region is CSTSGSANTEAFF. DNA of the CDR3: TGCAGTACTAGTGGGTCTGCGAACACTGAAGCTTTCTTT. The chain is built from TRBV20-1 and TRBJ1-1; D is uncertain. Germline V lookup: CDR1 DFQATT, CDR2 SNEGSKA (reference sequence). The CDR3 is made up of 13 amino acids.